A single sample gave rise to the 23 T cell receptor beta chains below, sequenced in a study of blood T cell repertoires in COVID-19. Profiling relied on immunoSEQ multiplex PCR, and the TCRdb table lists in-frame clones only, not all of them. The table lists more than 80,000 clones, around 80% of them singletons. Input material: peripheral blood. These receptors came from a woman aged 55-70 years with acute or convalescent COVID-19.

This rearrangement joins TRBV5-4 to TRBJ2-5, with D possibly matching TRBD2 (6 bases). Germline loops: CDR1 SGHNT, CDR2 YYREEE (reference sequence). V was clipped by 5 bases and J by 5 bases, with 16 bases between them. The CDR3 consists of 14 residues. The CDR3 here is CASSLEGGRETQYF. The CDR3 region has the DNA TGTGCCAGCAGTCTCGAAGGAGGGAGGGAGACCCAGTACTTC.

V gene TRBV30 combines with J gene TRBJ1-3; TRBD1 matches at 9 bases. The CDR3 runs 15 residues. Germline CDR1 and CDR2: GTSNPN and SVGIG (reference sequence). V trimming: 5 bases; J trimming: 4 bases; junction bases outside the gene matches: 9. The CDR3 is CAWGTGTLRGNTIYF. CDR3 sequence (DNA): TGTGCCTGGGGGACAGGGACGCTGAGGGGAAACACCATATATTTT.

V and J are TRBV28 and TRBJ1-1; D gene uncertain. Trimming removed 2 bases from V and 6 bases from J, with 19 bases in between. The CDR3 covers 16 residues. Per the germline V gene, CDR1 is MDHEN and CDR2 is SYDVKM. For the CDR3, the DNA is TGTGCCAGCAGTTTAAGGACTCAAGCCACATCCCCTGAAGCTTTCTTT. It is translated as CASSLRTQATSPEAFF.

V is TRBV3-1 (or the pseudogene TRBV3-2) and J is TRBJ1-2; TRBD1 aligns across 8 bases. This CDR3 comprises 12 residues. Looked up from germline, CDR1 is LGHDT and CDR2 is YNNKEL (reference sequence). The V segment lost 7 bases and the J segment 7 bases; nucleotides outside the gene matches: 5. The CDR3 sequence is CASTGGLGGYTF. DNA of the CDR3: TGTGCCAGCACAGGGGGCCTGGGTGGCTACACCTTC.

Written as DNA, the CDR3 is TGTGCCTGGAGCTTGGACAGTGGTAATTCACCCCTCCACTTT. This codes for CAWSLDSGNSPLHF. The rearrangement links TRBV30 to TRBJ1-6; the D gene is possibly TRBD1 (6 bases). The V gene's germline CDR1 is GTSNPN and CDR2 SVGIG (reference sequence). This CDR3 has 14 amino acids. V shed 3 bases and J shed 6 bases, with 12 bases lying between them.

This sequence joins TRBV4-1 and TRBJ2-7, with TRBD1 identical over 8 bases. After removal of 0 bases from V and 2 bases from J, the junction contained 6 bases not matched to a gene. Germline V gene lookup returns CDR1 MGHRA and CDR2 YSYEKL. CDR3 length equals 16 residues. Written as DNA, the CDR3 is TGCGCCAGCAGCCAAGAGGGGGTGACAGGGGCCTACGAGCAGTACTTC. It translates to CASSQEGVTGAYEQYF.

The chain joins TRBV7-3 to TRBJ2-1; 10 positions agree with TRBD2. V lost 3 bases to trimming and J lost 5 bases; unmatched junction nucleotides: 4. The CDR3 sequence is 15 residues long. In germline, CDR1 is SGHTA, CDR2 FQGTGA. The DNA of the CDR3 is TGTGCCAGCAGCTTTCGGACTAGCGGAAACAATGAGCAGTTCTTC. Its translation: CASSFRTSGNNEQFF.

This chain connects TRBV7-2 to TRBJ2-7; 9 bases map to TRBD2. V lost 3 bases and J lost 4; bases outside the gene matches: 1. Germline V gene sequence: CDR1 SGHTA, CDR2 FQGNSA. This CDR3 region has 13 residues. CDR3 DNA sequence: TGTGCCAGCAGCTTGGGACTAGCTTACGAGCAGTACTTC. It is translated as CASSLGLAYEQYF.

The CDR3 sequence is CATSNRSGTDTQYF. CDR3 sequence (DNA): TGTGCCACCTCAAACAGGTCGGGTACAGATACGCAGTATTTT. The rearrangement links TRBV10-3 to TRBJ2-3, with TRBD1 as a possible D gene (5 bases). The germline CDR1 and CDR2 sequences are ENHRY and SYGVKD. There are 14 residues in the CDR3. V shed 10 bases and J shed 3 bases, with 17 bases lying between them.

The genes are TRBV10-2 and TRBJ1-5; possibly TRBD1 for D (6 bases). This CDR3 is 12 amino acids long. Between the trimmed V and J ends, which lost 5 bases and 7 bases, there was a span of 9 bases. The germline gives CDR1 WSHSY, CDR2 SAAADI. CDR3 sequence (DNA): TGCGCCAGCAGTTACAGGGAACAGCCCCAGCATTTT. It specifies CASSYREQPQHF.

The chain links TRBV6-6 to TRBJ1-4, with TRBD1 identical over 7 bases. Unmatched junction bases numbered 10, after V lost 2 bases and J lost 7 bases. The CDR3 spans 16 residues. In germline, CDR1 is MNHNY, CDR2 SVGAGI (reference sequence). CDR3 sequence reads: CASSYPSQGGFEKLFF. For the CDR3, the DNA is TGTGCCAGCAGTTACCCCTCGCAGGGGGGATTTGAAAAACTGTTTTTT.

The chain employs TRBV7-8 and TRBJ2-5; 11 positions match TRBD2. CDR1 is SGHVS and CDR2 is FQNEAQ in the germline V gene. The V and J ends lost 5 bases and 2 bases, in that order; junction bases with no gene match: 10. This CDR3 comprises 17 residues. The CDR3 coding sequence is TGTGCCAGCAGCCCCAATAGCGGGGGGGCCCAACAAGAGACCCAGTACTTC. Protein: CASSPNSGGAQQETQYF. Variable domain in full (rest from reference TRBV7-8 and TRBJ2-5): GAGVSQSPRYKVAKRGQDVALRCDPISGHVSLFWYQQALGQGPEFLTYFQNEAQLDKSGLPSDRFFAERPEGSVSTLKIQRTQQEDSAVYLCASSPNSGGAQQETQYFGPGTRLLVL.

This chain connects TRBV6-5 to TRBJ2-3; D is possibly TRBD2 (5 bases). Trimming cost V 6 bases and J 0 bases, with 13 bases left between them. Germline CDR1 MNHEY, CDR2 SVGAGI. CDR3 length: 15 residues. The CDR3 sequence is CASSGLSLSTDTQYF. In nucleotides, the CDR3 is TGTGCCAGCAGCGGACTTAGCCTTAGCACAGATACGCAGTATTTT.

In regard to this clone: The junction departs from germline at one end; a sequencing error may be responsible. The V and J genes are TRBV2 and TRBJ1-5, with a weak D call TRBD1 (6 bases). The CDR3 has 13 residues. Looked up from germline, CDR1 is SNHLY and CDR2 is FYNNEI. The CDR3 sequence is CAGSQNRDQPQHF. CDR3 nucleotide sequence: TGTGCCGGCAGTCAGAACAGGGATCAGCCCCAGCATTTT.

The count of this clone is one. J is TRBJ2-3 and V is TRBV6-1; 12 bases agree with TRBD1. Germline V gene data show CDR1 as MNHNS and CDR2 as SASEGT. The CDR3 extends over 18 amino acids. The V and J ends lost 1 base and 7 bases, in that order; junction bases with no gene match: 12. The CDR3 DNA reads TGTGCCAGCAGTGAAGGCAGTGGTGGGGGACAGGGGGCTTATACGCAGTATTTT. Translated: CASSEGSGGGQGAYTQYF.

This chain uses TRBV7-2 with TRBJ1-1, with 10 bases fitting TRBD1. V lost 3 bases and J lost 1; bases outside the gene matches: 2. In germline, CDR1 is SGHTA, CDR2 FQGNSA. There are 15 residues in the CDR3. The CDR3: CASSFWTGGNTEAFF. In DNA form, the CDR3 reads TGTGCCAGCAGCTTCTGGACAGGGGGGAACACTGAAGCTTTCTTT.

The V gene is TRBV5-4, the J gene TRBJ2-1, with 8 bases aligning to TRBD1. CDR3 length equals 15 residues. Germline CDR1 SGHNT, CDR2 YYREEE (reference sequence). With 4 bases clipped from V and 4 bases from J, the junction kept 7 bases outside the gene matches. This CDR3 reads CASSLTTGGYNEQFF. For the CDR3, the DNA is TGTGCCAGCAGCCTAACTACAGGGGGATACAATGAGCAGTTCTTC.

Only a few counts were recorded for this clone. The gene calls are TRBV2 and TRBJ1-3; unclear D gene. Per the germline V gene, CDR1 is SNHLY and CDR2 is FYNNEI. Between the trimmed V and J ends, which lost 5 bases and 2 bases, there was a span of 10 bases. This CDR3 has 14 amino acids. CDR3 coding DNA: TGTGCCAGCAGTAGATTGGGCCCTGGAAACACCATATATTTT. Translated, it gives CASSRLGPGNTIYF.

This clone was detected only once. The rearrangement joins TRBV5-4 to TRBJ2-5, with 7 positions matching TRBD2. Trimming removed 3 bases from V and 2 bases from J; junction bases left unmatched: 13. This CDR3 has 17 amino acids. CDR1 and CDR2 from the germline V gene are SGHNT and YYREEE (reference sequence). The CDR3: CASSSKQRGTLQETQYF. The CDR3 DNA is TGTGCCAGCAGCTCGAAACAGCGGGGCACTCTACAAGAGACCCAGTACTTC.

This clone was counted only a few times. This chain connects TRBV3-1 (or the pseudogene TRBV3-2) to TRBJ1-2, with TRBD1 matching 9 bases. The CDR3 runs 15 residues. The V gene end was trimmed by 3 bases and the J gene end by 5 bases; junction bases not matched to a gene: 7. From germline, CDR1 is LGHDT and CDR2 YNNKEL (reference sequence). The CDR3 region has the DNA TGTGCCAGCAGCCATACCGGGACAGGGTGGTATGGCTACACCTTC. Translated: CASSHTGTGWYGYTF.

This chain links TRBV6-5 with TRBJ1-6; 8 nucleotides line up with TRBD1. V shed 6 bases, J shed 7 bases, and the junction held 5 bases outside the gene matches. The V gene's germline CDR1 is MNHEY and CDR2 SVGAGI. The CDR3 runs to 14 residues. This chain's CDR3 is CASSPGQENSPLHF. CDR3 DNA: TGTGCCAGCAGCCCGGGACAGGAGAATTCACCCCTCCACTTT.

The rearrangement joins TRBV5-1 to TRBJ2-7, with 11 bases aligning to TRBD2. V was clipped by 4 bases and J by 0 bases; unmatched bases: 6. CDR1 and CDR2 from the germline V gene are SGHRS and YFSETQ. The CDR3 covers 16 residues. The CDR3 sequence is CASSGGLAAASYEQYF. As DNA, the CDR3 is TGCGCCAGCAGCGGGGGACTAGCGGCAGCCTCCTACGAGCAGTACTTC.

The CDR3 DNA is TGTGCCAGCAACTATCTAGCTGGGCGACAAGAGACCCAGTACTTC. Translating gives CASNYLAGRQETQYF. V gene TRBV5-4 combines with J gene TRBJ2-5; D may be TRBD2 (5 bases). The CDR3 covers 15 residues. Germline CDR1 is SGHNT and CDR2 is YYREEE (reference sequence). V shed 6 bases and J shed 2 bases, with 17 bases lying between them.